These 17 T cell receptor beta chains originate from one sample sequenced in a study. TCRdb reprocessed the RT-PCR reads with MiXCR, giving one entry per CDR3 protein. The table includes hundreds of thousands of distinct CDR3 sequences, 13% to 15% detected once. Sequences were obtained from memory CD4+ T cells from blood. Every receptor here comes from a female donor in good health, serving as a healthy control.

The chain recombines TRBV5-1 with TRBJ1-1, with 7 positions matching TRBD1. With V trimmed by 2 bases and J by 1 base, 8 bases remained unmatched. The CDR3 has 16 residues. Germline V lookup: CDR1 SGHRS, CDR2 YFSETQ. This CDR3 reads CASSFGRQGSNTEAFF. In DNA form, the CDR3 reads TGCGCCAGCAGCTTTGGAAGACAGGGCTCGAACACTGAAGCTTTCTTT.

This clonotype was recorded a few times. This chain uses TRBV7-2 with TRBJ2-7; 7 bases match TRBD1. Germline V gene data show CDR1 as SGHTA and CDR2 as FQGNSA. V lost 7 bases to trimming and J lost 3 bases; unmatched junction nucleotides: 9. The CDR3 totals 14 residues. Written as DNA, the CDR3 is TGTGCCAGCACCCACCGGGACAGAATCTACGAGCAGTACTTC. Translation: CASTHRDRIYEQYF.

This clonotype has just a few counts. The J gene is TRBJ1-5, the V gene TRBV24-1; TRBD1 might be the D (5 bases). This CDR3 region has 16 residues. Trimming took 2 bases from V and 0 from J, leaving 10 bases between them. CDR1 and CDR2 from the germline V gene are KGHDR and SFDVKD. The CDR3 coding sequence is TGTGCCACCAGTGATTCAGGGTTCGCTAGCAATCAGCCCCAGCATTTT. Translating it yields CATSDSGFASNQPQHF.

This clonotype was counted ten times or more. The chain uses TRBV18 and TRBJ2-7; TRBD2 aligns across 14 bases. The V and J ends lost 3 bases and 7 bases, in that order; junction bases with no gene match: 5. The CDR3 totals 15 residues. CDR1 and CDR2 (germline): KGHSH, LQKENI. CDR3 DNA sequence: TGTGCCAGCTCACCTCCGGGACTAGCGGGAGTGGAGCAGTACTTC. Encoded protein: CASSPPGLAGVEQYF.

V is TRBV20-1 and J is TRBJ2-1; TRBD2 matches at 8 bases. Trimming at V came to 1 base and at J to 1 base, leaving 3 bases not matched to a gene. CDR3 size: 15 residues. Germline V gene data show CDR1 as DFQATT and CDR2 as SNEGSKA (reference sequence). The CDR3 sequence: CSARVRLASYNEQFF. CDR3 DNA: TGCAGTGCTAGAGTAAGACTAGCGTCCTACAATGAGCAGTTCTTC.

This clonotype was seen a handful of times. The J gene is TRBJ1-1, the V gene TRBV18; D gene uncertain. Germline CDR1 is KGHSH and CDR2 is LQKENI. V was pared by 3 bases and J by 2 bases, with 7 bases between. This CDR3 region has 13 residues. DNA for the CDR3: TGTGCCAGCTCACCCGAACATAACACTGAAGCTTTCTTT. Translated, it gives CASSPEHNTEAFF.

The chain couples TRBV6-6 to TRBJ1-5, with unresolved D. The V gene lost 5 bases and the J gene lost 1 base, with 6 bases spanning the gap. The CDR3 is 13 amino acids. Germline V gives CDR1 MNHNY, CDR2 SVGAGI (reference sequence). The CDR3 nucleotides are TGTGCCAGCAGTGACAAAAGCAATCAGCCCCAGCATTTT. This sequence encodes CASSDKSNQPQHF.

The chain has TRBV3-1 and TRBJ2-1, with D tentatively TRBD2 (6 bases). The germline V gene encodes CDR1 LGHDT and CDR2 YNNKEL (reference sequence). V shed 4 bases and J shed 9 bases, with 13 bases lying between them. The CDR3 loop spans 13 amino acids. The CDR3 DNA sequence: TGTGCCAGCAGCCGAGGACTATACTTTGAGCAGTTCTTC. This codes for CASSRGLYFEQFF.

This clonotype was counted ten times or more. This chain uses TRBV20-1 with TRBJ2-5; no firm D call. The CDR3 length is 19 residues. Germline-derived CDR1 and CDR2 are DFQATT and SNEGSKA (reference sequence). The germline V and J ends were trimmed by 3 bases and 5 bases, with 31 bases remaining between them. In DNA, the CDR3 is TGCAGTGCTAGGTTCATAAAGGTGGCTAGTGTGCGGAGCTTGGAGACCCAGTACTTC. It specifies CSARFIKVASVRSLETQYF.

This clonotype was recorded many times. The V and J genes are TRBV20-1 and TRBJ1-1; D perhaps matches TRBD1 (5 bases). CDR3 length equals 13 residues. CDR1 is DFQATT, CDR2 SNEGSKA, per germline (reference sequence). Trimming stripped 3 bases from V and 3 bases from J, with 11 bases between. The CDR3 DNA reads TGCAGTGCTAGTAAGGGACGGGACACTGAAGCTTTCTTT. This gives the protein CSASKGRDTEAFF.

V usage is TRBV3-1 and J usage is TRBJ2-2, with D perhaps matching TRBD1 (6 bases). V was trimmed by 7 bases and J by 0 bases, leaving 15 bases between them. The CDR3 covers 16 residues. The germline gives CDR1 LGHDT, CDR2 YNNKEL (reference sequence). Here the CDR3 reads CASNPSRGANTGELFF. The CDR3, as DNA: TGTGCCAGCAACCCCTCCAGGGGCGCGAACACCGGGGAGCTGTTTTTT.

This clonotype was seen ten or more times. The chain employs TRBV12-3 or TRBV12-4 and TRBJ1-5; unclear D gene. The CDR3 contains 13 residues. Trimming shortened V by 5 bases and J by 0 bases, and 5 bases separated the two germline ends. As DNA, the CDR3 is TGTGCCAGCAGTCCCTATAGCAATCAGCCCCAGCATTTT. This translates into CASSPYSNQPQHF.

The J gene is TRBJ2-3, the V gene TRBV5-6; D not certain. The V gene's germline CDR1 is SGHDT and CDR2 YYEEEE. V was pared by 4 bases and J by 2 bases, with 8 bases between. The CDR3 runs 13 residues. CDR3 amino acids: CASSTRYTDTQYF. The DNA for the CDR3 is TGTGCCAGCAGCACACGATACACAGATACGCAGTATTTT.

Many counts were recorded for this clonotype. V usage is TRBV10-3 and J usage is TRBJ1-3; D is uncertain. Trimming took off 6 bases at V and 0 bases at J, with 6 bases between the two ends. This CDR3 comprises 13 residues. CDR1 and CDR2 from the germline V gene are ENHRY and SYGVKD. As DNA, the CDR3 is TGTGCCATCAGGGTTGACTCTGGAAACACCATATATTTT. This encodes CAIRVDSGNTIYF.

There are many counts of this clonotype. The chain has TRBV11-2 and TRBJ2-7; D remains unclear. The CDR3 sequence is 13 residues long. The V and J ends lost 4 bases and 4 bases respectively, with 11 bases between them. Per the germline V gene, CDR1 is SGHAT and CDR2 is FQNNGV. In DNA form, the CDR3 reads TGTGCCAGCAGCTATTTCGTGAATTACGAGCAGTACTTC. This encodes CASSYFVNYEQYF.

This clonotype was seen a handful of times. This chain links TRBV10-2 with TRBJ2-6; TRBD2 aligns across 10 bases. From germline, CDR1 is WSHSY and CDR2 SAAADI. The CDR3 has 17 amino acids. Trimming removed 5 bases from V and 4 bases from J; junction bases left unmatched: 8. The CDR3 sequence: CASSLLAGAGGANVLTF. CDR3 in DNA: TGCGCCAGCAGTCTCCTAGCGGGAGCAGGAGGGGCCAACGTCCTGACTTTC.

Of note for this clonotype: One junction end disagrees with the germline gene, perhaps due to a read error. The chain is built from TRBV4-3 and TRBJ1-1, with unresolved D. The germline CDR1 and CDR2 sequences are LGHNA and YSLEER. This CDR3 is built from 13 residues. For the CDR3, the DNA is TGCGCTAGCAGCCAAGGTTTTGGGCTTGAAGCTTTCTTT. Its protein is CASSQGFGLEAFF.